These 23 T cell receptor beta chains were all obtained from the same sample, sequenced in a study of beta chain features in type 1 diabetes. Every isolated RNA sample was fully reverse transcribed, so sequencing captured expressed TCRB transcripts. Libraries were prepared by immunoSEQ multiplex PCR; TCRdb keeps only in-frame clonotypes and omits some of them. The repertoire holds 500,000 to 800,000 clones, with around 11% as singletons. The antigens of these receptors remain unknown. Overall study findings and caveats: When Type 1 diabetes patients were examined, their TCRB CDR3s proved moderately but significantly shorter in all four CD4+ subsets.

What was sequenced was naive CD4+ T cells from blood. The source is a man aged 25-40 years with type 1 diabetes.

V usage is TRBV7-2 and J usage is TRBJ2-1; the D is unclear. This CDR3 has 13 amino acids. Trimming left V 4 bases short and J 7 bases short, with 11 bases between. Germline V lookup: CDR1 SGHTA, CDR2 FQGNSA. As DNA, the CDR3 is TGTGCCAGCAGCTCCATTGACGGGAATGAGCAGTTCTTC. Protein product: CASSSIDGNEQFF. Using reference TRBV7-2 and TRBJ2-1 for the parts outside the CDR3, the full variable domain is GAGVSQSPSNKVTEKGKDVELRCDPISGHTALYWYRQSLGQGLEFLIYFQGNSAPDKSGLPSDRFSAERTGGSVSTLTIQRTQQEDSAVYLCASSSIDGNEQFFGPGTRLTVL.

The rearrangement links TRBV10-3 to TRBJ2-1, with 9 positions matching TRBD2. This CDR3 spans 16 amino acids. From germline, CDR1 is ENHRY and CDR2 SYGVKD. V gave up 1 base and J gave up 5 bases; unmatched junction bases: 6. The CDR3 DNA reads TGTGCCATCAGTGAGTTGTCTAGCGGGGCCCACAATGAGCAGTTCTTC. Translation gives CAISELSSGAHNEQFF.

The chain uses TRBV7-8 and TRBJ1-1, with D unclear. The CDR3 runs 13 residues. Trimming removed 1 base at V and 2 bases at J, with 5 bases between. In germline, CDR1 is SGHVS, CDR2 FQNEAQ. CDR3 nucleotide sequence: TGTGCCAGCAGCTTAGACAGTAACACTGAAGCTTTCTTT. Encoded protein: CASSLDSNTEAFF.

This clone was detected only a few times. The chain is built from TRBV9 and TRBJ2-7; D may be TRBD1 (5 bases). Germline V lookup: CDR1 SGDLS, CDR2 YYNGEE. With 0 bases removed from V and 2 bases from J, the gap between germline ends came to 12 bases. The CDR3 runs 15 residues. The CDR3 reads CASSVGQGPAYEQYF. The CDR3 nucleotides read TGTGCCAGCAGCGTAGGGCAGGGTCCAGCCTACGAGCAGTACTTC. The entire variable domain, with the rest obtained from reference TRBV9 and TRBJ2-7, is as follows: DSGVTQTPKHLITATGQRVTLRCSPRSGDLSVYWYQQSLDQGLQFLIQYYNGEERAKGNILERFSAQQFPDLHSELNLSSLELGDSALYFCASSVGQGPAYEQYFGPGTRLTVT.

The CDR3 coding sequence is TGTGCCAGCAGCAGACAGATCCAAGAGACCCAGTACTTC. Amino acids: CASSRQIQETQYF. V gene TRBV27 combines with J gene TRBJ2-5; the D gene is possibly TRBD1 (5 bases). V was clipped by 6 bases and J by 1 base, with 9 bases between them. This CDR3 has 13 amino acids. Looked up from germline, CDR1 is MNHEY and CDR2 is SMNVEV (reference sequence).

The rearrangement uses TRBV5-1 and TRBJ2-1, with 8 bases matching TRBD1. The length of the CDR3 is 16 residues. Germline V CDR1 and CDR2: SGHRS, YFSETQ. V dropped 4 bases and J dropped 9; count of bases not matched to a gene: 15. The CDR3 loop is CASSQPTGAQATEQFF. In DNA, the CDR3 is TGCGCCAGCAGCCAACCGACAGGGGCGCAAGCTACTGAGCAGTTCTTC.

As concerns this clone: The sample holds other DNA sequences that translate to the same CDR3. This chain links TRBV7-2 with TRBJ2-7; D may be TRBD1 (5 bases). This CDR3 region has 13 residues. Per the germline V gene, CDR1 is SGHTA and CDR2 is FQGNSA. V lost 1 base and J 1 base, leaving 5 bases between the germline ends. The CDR3 is CASSLDRSYEQYF. Here the CDR3 DNA reads TGTGCCAGCAGCTTAGACAGGTCCTACGAGCAGTACTTC. Based on the CDR3 plus reference TRBV7-2 and TRBJ2-7, the full variable domain is GAGVSQSPSNKVTEKGKDVELRCDPISGHTALYWYRQSLGQGLEFLIYFQGNSAPDKSGLPSDRFSAERTGGSVSTLTIQRTQQEDSAVYLCASSLDRSYEQYFGPGTRLTVT.

The J gene is TRBJ2-7, the V gene TRBV7-9; TRBD1 is a possible D gene (5 bases). The J call may be in error: the DNA end matches TRBJ2-5 better. The germline V gene encodes CDR1 SEHNR and CDR2 FQNEAQ (reference sequence). The CDR3 runs to 13 residues. CDR3 protein: CASSPRQQETQYF. CDR3 DNA sequence: TGTGCCAGCAGCCCCCGACAGCAAGAGACCCAGTACTTC.

This clone has just a few counts. The chain uses TRBV5-4 and TRBJ2-3, with D possibly matching TRBD1 (5 bases). This CDR3 has 15 amino acids. V was pared by 0 bases and J by 2 bases, with 10 bases between. Germline-derived CDR1 and CDR2 are SGHNT and YYREEE (reference sequence). The CDR3 DNA reads as TGTGCCAGCAGCTTGGACCTAGGGGCCACAGATACGCAGTATTTT. This encodes CASSLDLGATDTQYF. Complete variable domain (other parts from reference TRBV5-4 and TRBJ2-3): ETGVTQSPTHLIKTRGQQVTLRCSSQSGHNTVSWYQQALGQGPQFIFQYYREEENGRGNFPPRFSGLQFPNYSSELNVNALELDDSALYLCASSLDLGATDTQYFGPGTRLTVL.

This chain connects TRBV4-3 to TRBJ1-5; D is unresolved. From germline, CDR1 is LGHNA and CDR2 YSLEER. The CDR3 runs 18 residues. The V end was cut by 0 bases, the J end by 4 bases, with 19 bases between. CDR3 amino acids: CASSQDLAATDLNQPQHF. Written as DNA, the CDR3 is TGCGCCAGCAGCCAAGATTTGGCAGCCACAGACTTAAATCAGCCCCAGCATTTT.

This clone has only a few counts. This chain connects TRBV28 to TRBJ1-6; no reliable D call. Trimming stripped 5 bases from V and 4 bases from J, with 9 bases between. The germline CDR1 and CDR2 sequences are MDHEN and SYDVKM. This CDR3 spans 14 amino acids. The CDR3 nucleotides are TGTGCCAGCAGTATACCTGAGTATAATTCACCCCTCCACTTT. Translation: CASSIPEYNSPLHF.

The table lists this clone with a few counts. The chain recombines TRBV18 with TRBJ2-3; TRBD2 agrees at 10 bases. V shed 6 bases and J 0 bases; nucleotides not matched to a gene: 3. There are 15 residues in the CDR3. Looked up from germline, CDR1 is KGHSH and CDR2 is LQKENI. The CDR3: CASSPGLASTDTQYF. CDR3 DNA sequence: TGTGCCAGCTCTCCGGGACTAGCGAGCACAGATACGCAGTATTTT. The entire variable domain, with the rest obtained from reference TRBV18 and TRBJ2-3, is as follows: NAGVMQNPRHLVRRRGQEARLRCSPMKGHSHVYWYRQLPEEGLKFMVYLQKENIIDESGMPKERFSAEFPKEGPSILRIQQVVRGDSAAYFCASSPGLASTDTQYFGPGTRLTVL.

The V and J genes are TRBV4-1 and TRBJ2-3; possible D gene TRBD1, 5 bases. CDR3 size: 12 residues. The germline gives CDR1 MGHRA, CDR2 YSYEKL. V lost 0 bases and J lost 14, with 12 bases in between. This CDR3 reads CASSQDRRGRYF. CDR3 coding DNA: TGCGCCAGCAGCCAAGATCGTAGGGGTCGGTATTTT.

This clone has more than one count but fewer than ten. The chain is built from TRBV6-5 and TRBJ2-5; 8 positions agree with TRBD1. Losses at the gene ends were 6 bases for V and 3 bases for J; bases not matched to a gene: 3. CDR3 length equals 13 residues. CDR1 MNHEY and CDR2 SVGAGI come from the germline V gene. The CDR3 reads CASSLDREETQYF. The DNA of the CDR3 is TGTGCCAGCAGCTTGGACAGGGAAGAGACCCAGTACTTC.

This clone turned up a few times. The chain employs TRBV28 and TRBJ2-3, with D perhaps matching TRBD2 (6 bases). CDR3 size: 12 residues. Germline CDR1 MDHEN, CDR2 SYDVKM. V was cut by 3 bases and J by 5 bases, with 6 bases left in between. The CDR3 region is CASSLEGDTQYF. The CDR3 DNA reads TGTGCCAGCAGTTTGGAGGGAGATACGCAGTATTTT.

V gene TRBV29-1 combines with J gene TRBJ1-5; TRBD1 matches at 10 bases. The junction had 2 bases not matched to a gene; V was cut back by 6 bases and J by 6 bases. CDR3 length: 12 residues. Germline-derived CDR1 and CDR2 are SQVTM and ANQGSEA. The CDR3 nucleotides read TGCAGCGTCCGGACAGGGGGTCAGCCCCAGCATTTT. Its protein product is CSVRTGGQPQHF. The whole variable domain, remainder taken from reference TRBV29-1 and TRBJ1-5, is SAVISQKPSRDICQRGTSLTIQCQVDSQVTMMFWYRQQPGQSLTLIATANQGSEATYESGFVIDKFPISRPNLTFSTLTVSNMSPEDSSIYLCSVRTGGQPQHFGDGTRLSIL.

There are a few counts of this clone. V usage is TRBV7-2 and J usage is TRBJ1-5, with a weak D call TRBD1 (5 bases). Trimming pared 3 bases from V and 3 bases from J, leaving 15 bases between. Germline V gene lookup returns CDR1 SGHTA and CDR2 FQGNSA. CDR3 length: 16 amino acids. The CDR3 DNA reads TGTGCCAGCAGCTTGGGAGGGACCGCCTACAATCAGCCCCAGCATTTT. This codes for CASSLGGTAYNQPQHF.

The V and J genes are TRBV6-4 and TRBJ2-3; D not resolved. Germline CDR1 and CDR2: MRHNA and SNTAGT. This CDR3 has 13 amino acids. V lost 5 bases and J 0 bases, leaving 6 bases between the germline ends. Written as DNA, the CDR3 is TGTGCCAGCAGTCCAGGTAGCACAGATACGCAGTATTTT. Amino acid sequence: CASSPGSTDTQYF.

V is TRBV10-3 and J is TRBJ2-3; D is perhaps TRBD1 or TRBD2 (6 bases each). V was pared by 4 bases and J by 2 bases, with 10 bases between. This CDR3 region has 14 residues. CDR1 and CDR2 from the germline V gene are ENHRY and SYGVKD. The CDR3: CAISVRGLTDTQYF. The CDR3 bases are TGTGCCATCAGTGTCCGGGGGCTCACAGATACGCAGTATTTT.

This chain uses TRBV19 with TRBJ2-1; D uncertain. From germline, CDR1 is LNHDA and CDR2 SQIVND (reference sequence). CDR3 length: 14 amino acids. Trimming cost V 0 bases and J 15 bases, with 18 bases left between them. CDR3: CASSIDLVGKSAFF. The CDR3 DNA sequence: TGTGCCAGTAGTATAGATCTGGTTGGAAAGTCTGCGTTCTTC.

In its sample, this clone was seen a few times. The rearrangement uses TRBV13 and TRBJ1-6; 10 bases match TRBD1. With V trimmed by 5 bases and J by 7 bases, 8 bases remained unmatched. Germline V gene lookup returns CDR1 PRHDT and CDR2 FYEKMQ (reference sequence). This CDR3 region has 16 residues. CDR3 residues: CASSLTGTGVNSPLHF. In DNA form, the CDR3 reads TGTGCCAGCAGCCTGACCGGGACAGGGGTAAATTCACCCCTCCACTTT.

The table lists this clone with a few counts. V and J are TRBV14 and TRBJ2-1; D is unresolved. The CDR3 spans 12 residues. The germline V gene has CDR1 SGHDN and CDR2 FVKESK. Trimming removed 0 bases at V and 7 bases at J, with 4 bases between. As DNA, the CDR3 is TGTGCCAGCAGCCAAGATGCGAATGAGCAGTTCTTC. It specifies CASSQDANEQFF.

This clone was seen more than once but under ten times. The chain is built from TRBV30 and TRBJ2-1; 8 nucleotides align to TRBD2. Looked up from germline, CDR1 is GTSNPN and CDR2 is SVGIG (reference sequence). This CDR3 is 13 amino acids long. V was clipped by 0 bases and J by 9 bases; unmatched bases: 4. For the CDR3, the DNA is TGTGCCTGGAGTGTCGAGCGGGGGAGTGAGCAGTTCTTC. This codes for CAWSVERGSEQFF.